This TCR beta chain was retrieved from a study of shared clonotypes between healthy human individuals. Study-level background: CD4 naive and memory got three plates each, CD8 naive two, CD8 memory one.

Libraries were prepared by immunoSEQ multiplex PCR; TCRdb keeps only in-frame clonotypes and omits some of them. The repertoire holds roughly 850,000 clones, with 96% as singletons. On this clone: Its matching antigen is unknown.

General study points: Rarefaction indicated that sorted-subset sequencing remained incomplete although depth was large. Blood alone was sampled, and tissue repertoires likely differ.

Naive CD8 isolation took CD45RO-negative cells positively selected for CCR7 and excluded terminally differentiated effector memory CD45RA+ cells. Germline V gives CDR1 SGHRS, CDR2 YFSETQ. This CDR3 spans 16 amino acids. The ends lost 4 bases at V and 5 bases at J; junction bases unmatched: 9. The sequence was obtained from a young man in good health. Sequenced: naive CD8+ T cells sorted from blood. V is TRBV5-1 and J is TRBJ2-1, with 10 bases that match TRBD1. The CDR3 DNA follows: TGCGCCAGCAGCCCGGGGACAGGGGAAGATCACAATGAGCAGTTCTTC. This sequence encodes CASSPGTGEDHNEQFF.